This T cell receptor beta chain was observed in a study of T cell repertoires in cytomegalovirus infection. Study at large: CMV epitopes, recently identified HLA-C-restricted and well-studied HLA-B-restricted, were used. A matching HLA type, together with CMV infection, was signaled by public TCR beta signatures. Study-wide results and limits: Dominating the ex vivo response were TCR beta clonotypes that were CMV-specific and HLA-C-restricted. Identification of carriers of CMV plus the relevant HLA was achieved through cumulative public TCR beta family frequency.

The CDR3 runs to 12 residues. Germline assignment: CDR1 SGHVS and CDR2 FNYEAQ. About this clonotype: Its matching antigen is unknown. An end of the junction does not agree with germline; a read error may underlie this.

TCRdb passed the reads through MiXCR, listing each CDR3 protein once. Of 830,000 or so distinct CDR3 sequences detected, 32% appear once; the ten largest clones hold around 11%. The receptor was isolated from a human donor in good health (CMV status not recorded). Some clones in this sample may be carry-over from other donors' samples. This chain joins TRBV7-6 and TRBJ2-2; the D is unclear. The sample consisted of cultured CD8+ T cells from PBMCs, taken from culture after CMV antigen stimulation. The CDR3 here is CANSPTPGELFF. CDR3 DNA sequence: TGTGCCAACAGCCCCACTCCCGGGGAGCTGTTTTTT.